These 32 T cell receptor beta chains were sequenced from one sample in a study of CD8+CD57+ T cells in acquired aplastic anemia. According to the study, genomic DNA was the template for TCR beta VDJ and CDR3 profiling. TCRdb re-derived calls from the reads in MiXCR, one entry per CDR3 protein. The data hold a few hundred thousand distinct CDR3 sequences, with 61% observed a single time. Sequencing used sorted CD4+, CD8+, or CD8+CD57+ T cells (not recorded which) from PBMCs. All receptors come from a human donor in good health.

The genes are TRBV10-3 and TRBJ2-7; 10 bases agree with TRBD2. This CDR3 spans 15 amino acids. The V and J ends lost 2 bases and 5 bases, in that order; junction bases with no gene match: 6. CDR1 is ENHRY, CDR2 SYGVKD, per germline. The CDR3: CAISEPLAGAHEQYF. The CDR3 coding sequence is TGTGCCATCAGTGAGCCTCTAGCGGGAGCCCACGAGCAGTACTTC.

In this sample, this clonotype turned up once. CDR3 DNA sequence: TGTGCCAGCAGCCCGCGGACAGGGGAGGGAGAGACCCAGTACTTC. Amino acid sequence: CASSPRTGEGETQYF. This chain joins TRBV7-2 and TRBJ2-5; 9 bases align to TRBD1. The CDR3 length is 15 residues. Per germline, CDR1 SGHTA and CDR2 FQGNSA. V lost 5 bases and J lost 4; bases outside the gene matches: 8.

By sample share, this clonotype is medium-sized (0.01 to 0.1%). The chain is built from TRBV20-1 and TRBJ2-1; a possible D gene is TRBD2 (6 bases). This CDR3 has 14 amino acids. Germline-derived CDR1 and CDR2 are DFQATT and SNEGSKA (reference sequence). V lost 6 bases and J 6 bases, leaving 18 bases between the germline ends. The CDR3 sequence: CSAPGSGDRNEQFF. The CDR3 DNA reads TGCAGTGCCCCAGGGTCGGGAGACCGCAATGAGCAGTTCTTC.

This clonotype was found a few times. The chain couples TRBV20-1 to TRBJ2-7; 10 bases agree with TRBD1. CDR1 is DFQATT and CDR2 is SNEGSKA in the germline V gene (reference sequence). J lost 5 bases, V lost 4 bases, and 11 bases had no gene match. This CDR3 has 15 amino acids. The CDR3 bases are TGCAGTGCTACACGACAGGGGGCGCCTCGGAACGAGCAGTACTTC. As protein: CSATRQGAPRNEQYF.

The chain recombines TRBV2 with TRBJ1-1, with no clear D. The CDR3 is 14 residues long. CDR1 is SNHLY, CDR2 FYNNEI, per germline. V lost 3 bases, J lost 0 bases, and 8 bases lay in between. CDR3 DNA: TGTGCCAGCAGTGAGTACGGCATGAACACTGAAGCTTTCTTT. Translated: CASSEYGMNTEAFF.

This clonotype was counted once. A much larger clone lies one base from this, so it may be a read error. The chain links TRBV7-7 to TRBJ2-2, with D perhaps TRBD2 (7 bases). The germline gives CDR1 SSHAT, CDR2 FNYEAQ (reference sequence). The CDR3 runs 15 residues. CDR3 in DNA: TGTGCCAGCAGCTTCAAGAACGCGAACACCGGGGGGCTGCTTTTT. As protein: CASSFKNANTGGLLF. Full variable domain (missing parts from reference TRBV7-7 and TRBJ2-2): GAGVSQSPRYKVTKRGQDVTLRCDPISSHATLYWYQQALGQGPEFLTYFNYEAQPDKSGLPSDRFSAERPEGSISTLTIQRTEQRDSAMYRCASSFKNANTGGLLFGEGSRLTVL.

This sequence joins TRBV5-5 and TRBJ1-2; tentatively, D is TRBD1 (5 bases). Germline CDR1 is SGHKS and CDR2 is YYEKEE (reference sequence). The CDR3 is 13 residues long. Trimming removed 3 bases at V and 8 bases at J, with 14 bases between. This chain's CDR3 is CASSSREVVGYTF. The CDR3 region has the DNA TGTGCCAGCAGCTCCAGGGAAGTAGTGGGCTACACCTTC.

The DNA of the CDR3 is TGTGCCAGCAGCAACCCGCCACTAGCGGGAGGAGGGTCCTACAATGAGCAGTTCTTC. It encodes CASSNPPLAGGGSYNEQFF. V gene TRBV7-8 combines with J gene TRBJ2-1; 12 bases are shared with TRBD2. Germline V gene lookup returns CDR1 SGHVS and CDR2 FQNEAQ. With V trimmed by 5 bases and J by 1 base, 12 bases remained unmatched. The CDR3 extends over 19 amino acids.

The V call is TRBV2, the J call TRBJ1-5, with a weak D call TRBD1 (5 bases). The CDR3 spans 14 residues. Trimming removed 3 bases from V and 3 bases from J, with 9 bases in between. Germline V gene sequence: CDR1 SNHLY, CDR2 FYNNEI. CDR3 nucleotides: TGTGCCAGCAGTGACGACAGCTTCAATCAGCCCCAGCATTTT. Its protein product is CASSDDSFNQPQHF.

Turning to this clonotype: This likely comes from a read error, as the CDR3 has no conserved phenylalanine or tryptophan at its end. It is unclear where the CDR3 begins or ends on the DNA, so no DNA is shown, and the CDR3 is as TCRdb lists it. The genes are TRBV10-3 and TRBJ1-1; the DNA was not used to check the table's D call, TRBD1. From germline, CDR1 is ENHRY and CDR2 SYGVKD. From its first to its last residue, the CDR3 has 12 amino acids. This CDR3 is CAISEEDRGLFY.

The chain combines TRBV7-9 with TRBJ1-4; D is possibly TRBD1 (5 bases). Germline V gene sequence: CDR1 SEHNR, CDR2 FQNEAQ (reference sequence). Trimming took 5 bases from V and 8 from J, leaving 12 bases between them. This CDR3 has 13 residues. CDR3 sequence reads: CASSPDGGEKLFF. The CDR3 DNA sequence: TGTGCCAGCAGCCCCGACGGGGGGGAAAAACTGTTTTTT. Full variable domain (missing parts from reference TRBV7-9 and TRBJ1-4): DTGVSQNPRHKITKRGQNVTFRCDPISEHNRLYWYRQTLGQGPEFLTYFQNEAQLEKSRLLSDRFSAERPKGSFSTLEIQRTEQGDSAMYLCASSPDGGEKLFFGSGTQLSVL.

V gene TRBV20-1 combines with J gene TRBJ1-6; the match to TRBD1 covers 9 bases. Trimming removed 6 bases from V and 9 bases from J; junction bases left unmatched: 6. Germline V CDR1 and CDR2: DFQATT, SNEGSKA (reference sequence). The CDR3 extends over 13 amino acids. CDR3 DNA: TGCAGTGCCGACGGACAGGGGAGTTCACCCCTCCACTTT. It codes for CSADGQGSSPLHF.

The V gene is TRBV4-3, the J gene TRBJ2-7; 7 bases are a match to TRBD1. The CDR3 is made up of 14 amino acids. V lost 4 bases, J lost 3 bases, and 6 bases stayed unmatched. Germline lookup yields CDR1 LGHNA and CDR2 YSLEER. The CDR3 DNA reads as TGCGCCAGCAGCCTCCGACAGGGCCTCTACGAGCAGTACTTC. This translates into CASSLRQGLYEQYF.

This clonotype was recorded at least ten times. This sequence joins TRBV9 and TRBJ2-3; D may correspond to TRBD1 or TRBD2 (5 bases each). CDR3 length equals 16 residues. V was shortened by 0 bases and J by 0 bases, with 11 bases between the two germline ends. From germline, CDR1 is SGDLS and CDR2 YYNGEE. CDR3 DNA: TGTGCCAGCAGCGTAGGATCCGGGGCTAGCACAGATACGCAGTATTTT. Amino acids: CASSVGSGASTDTQYF. Based on the CDR3 plus reference TRBV9 and TRBJ2-3, the full variable domain is DSGVTQTPKHLITATGQRVTLRCSPRSGDLSVYWYQQSLDQGLQFLIQYYNGEERAKGNILERFSAQQFPDLHSELNLSSLELGDSALYFCASSVGSGASTDTQYFGPGTRLTVL.

This clonotype was observed a few times. A single base separates this from a much larger clone, so it may be a read error. V usage is TRBV20-1 and J usage is TRBJ2-7, with D possibly being TRBD1 (5 bases). The V and J ends lost 5 bases and 0 bases respectively, with 14 bases between them. This CDR3 is 14 amino acids long. Germline V gene lookup returns CDR1 DFQATT and CDR2 SNEGSKA (reference sequence). The CDR3: CSAYGRDNSYEQYF. In DNA, the CDR3 is TGCAGTGCTTACGGCAGGGATAACTCCTACGAGCAGTACTTC.

The J gene is TRBJ1-1, the V gene TRBV7-9; D gene uncertain. The germline V and J ends were trimmed by 0 bases and 0 bases, with 11 bases remaining between them. CDR1 is SEHNR and CDR2 is FQNEAQ in the germline V gene (reference sequence). There are 16 residues in the CDR3. The CDR3 protein is CASSLAHKTLNTEAFF. The CDR3 coding sequence is TGTGCCAGCAGCTTAGCCCATAAGACACTGAACACTGAAGCTTTCTTT. Filled out from reference TRBV7-9 and TRBJ1-1, the complete variable domain reads DTGVSQNPRHKITKRGQNVTFRCDPISEHNRLYWYRQTLGQGPEFLTYFQNEAQLEKSRLLSDRFSAERPKGSFSTLEIQRTEQGDSAMYLCASSLAHKTLNTEAFFGQGTRLTVV.

The chain couples TRBV5-1 to TRBJ2-6; a possible D gene is TRBD1 (6 bases). The length of the CDR3 is 16 residues. Germline assignment: CDR1 SGHRS and CDR2 YFSETQ. The germline V and J ends were trimmed by 7 bases and 1 base, with 15 bases remaining between them. The CDR3 region has the DNA TGCGCCAGCCGGGACACCCCACCTTCTGGGGCCAACGTCCTGACTTTC. This encodes CASRDTPPSGANVLTF.

This clonotype occurred many times. J is TRBJ2-1 and V is TRBV5-1; D might be TRBD2 (5 bases). The CDR3 is 14 amino acids. Trimming removed 0 bases from V and 9 bases from J, with 13 bases in between. Per germline, CDR1 SGHRS and CDR2 YFSETQ. This CDR3 reads CASSLGGLVSEQFF. CDR3 in DNA: TGCGCCAGCAGCTTGGGCGGGCTGGTAAGTGAGCAGTTCTTC.

The V and J genes are TRBV20-1 and TRBJ2-1; perhaps TRBD1 as D (6 bases). Trimming pared 5 bases from V and 4 bases from J, leaving 12 bases between. Per the germline V gene, CDR1 is DFQATT and CDR2 is SNEGSKA (reference sequence). The CDR3 runs to 13 residues. The CDR3 protein is CSAQQGPYNEQFF. DNA of the CDR3: TGCAGTGCTCAGCAGGGGCCGTACAATGAGCAGTTCTTC.

This chain joins TRBV20-1 and TRBJ2-7; 9 bases match TRBD1. The CDR3 has 15 amino acids. Losses at the gene ends were 6 bases for V and 0 bases for J; bases not matched to a gene: 9. Per germline, CDR1 DFQATT and CDR2 SNEGSKA (reference sequence). The CDR3 DNA is TGCAGTGCCATTCGCGGGACAGGGCACTCCTACGAGCAGTACTTC. This gives the protein CSAIRGTGHSYEQYF.

J is TRBJ2-1 and V is TRBV15, with 13 bases lining up with TRBD2. The length of the CDR3 is 19 residues. Germline V gives CDR1 LNHNV, CDR2 YYDKDF (reference sequence). With V trimmed by 0 bases and J by 3 bases, 8 bases remained unmatched. CDR3 nucleotides: TGTGCCACCAGCAGAGATTATAGGACTAGCGGGGGAGGCTACAATGAGCAGTTCTTC. Translating it yields CATSRDYRTSGGGYNEQFF. The full variable domain, its missing parts supplied by reference TRBV15 and TRBJ2-1, is DAMVIQNPRYQVTQFGKPVTLSCSQTLNHNVMYWYQQKSSQAPKLLFHYYDKDFNNEADTPDNFQSRRPNTSFCFLDIRSPGLGDTAMYLCATSRDYRTSGGGYNEQFFGPGTRLTVL.

This clonotype was seen only once. The V and J genes are TRBV24-1 and TRBJ1-4; D gene uncertain. CDR1 is KGHDR, CDR2 SFDVKD, per germline. V was shortened by 4 bases and J by 0 bases, with 8 bases between the two germline ends. The CDR3 contains 15 residues. In DNA form, the CDR3 reads TGTGCCACCAGTGAGGGATCCGCAACTAATGAAAAACTGTTTTTT. It codes for CATSEGSATNEKLFF.

V is TRBV9 and J is TRBJ1-3; D is unresolved. Germline CDR1 SGDLS, CDR2 YYNGEE. Trimming stripped 3 bases from V and 4 bases from J, with 5 bases between. This CDR3 has 12 residues. The CDR3 coding sequence is TGTGCCAGCAGCGAGTGGGGAAACACCATATATTTT. This gives the protein CASSEWGNTIYF. The whole variable domain, remainder taken from reference TRBV9 and TRBJ1-3, is DSGVTQTPKHLITATGQRVTLRCSPRSGDLSVYWYQQSLDQGLQFLIQYYNGEERAKGNILERFSAQQFPDLHSELNLSSLELGDSALYFCASSEWGNTIYFGEGSWLTVV.

This clonotype was counted a few times. The chain joins TRBV3-2 to TRBJ1-1. TRBV3-2 is a pseudogene locus. This CDR3 has 15 residues. In nucleotides, the CDR3 is TGTGCCAGCAGCCTATACCCCAGGCCGACCACTGAAGCTTTCTTT. It encodes CASSLYPRPTTEAFF.

This rearrangement joins TRBV2 to TRBJ1-5; unclear D gene. V lost 5 bases and J lost 3, with 20 bases in between. The CDR3 is 17 residues long. CDR1 and CDR2 from the germline V gene are SNHLY and FYNNEI. The CDR3 DNA is TGTGCCAGCAGTTACCCTGAGGACCAGGAACACAATCAGCCCCAGCATTTT. It encodes CASSYPEDQEHNQPQHF.

The genes are TRBV4-1 and TRBJ1-2; D is ambiguous. Deletions cut 1 base from V and 5 bases from J, with 5 bases between. This CDR3 is 12 amino acids long. CDR1 and CDR2 from the germline V gene are MGHRA and YSYEKL. As DNA, the CDR3 is TGCGCCAGCAGCCAAGCTCGATATGGCTACACCTTC. Its protein product is CASSQARYGYTF.

The V gene is TRBV20-1, the J gene TRBJ2-5; D might be TRBD1 (6 bases). The germline V gene has CDR1 DFQATT and CDR2 SNEGSKA (reference sequence). This CDR3 has 13 residues. The V gene lost 1 base and the J gene lost 1 base, with 7 bases spanning the gap. The DNA of the CDR3 is TGCAGTGCTAGAGCGGACAGCCAAGAGACCCAGTACTTC. It specifies CSARADSQETQYF.

The chain employs TRBV7-9 and TRBJ1-6, with TRBD1 as a possible D gene (6 bases). The V and J ends lost 8 bases and 7 bases respectively, with 9 bases between them. The germline V gene encodes CDR1 SEHNR and CDR2 FQNEAQ (reference sequence). The CDR3 is 12 amino acids. In DNA, the CDR3 is TGTGCCAGCCGGGACACCAATTCACCCCTCCACTTT. This codes for CASRDTNSPLHF.

The chain carries TRBV4-3 and TRBJ1-6, with TRBD1 matching 9 bases. V was clipped by 0 bases and J by 7 bases; unmatched bases: 1. The CDR3 runs 15 residues. Germline CDR1 reads LGHNA; CDR2 reads YSLEER. The CDR3 region has the DNA TGCGCCAGCAGCCAAGATACAGGGGGCAATTCACCCCTCCACTTT. Its translation is CASSQDTGGNSPLHF.

The V and J genes are TRBV7-2 and TRBJ1-1; D gene ambiguous. This CDR3 comprises 12 residues. Per germline, CDR1 SGHTA and CDR2 FQGNSA. Deletions cut 2 bases from V and 6 bases from J, with 7 bases between. The CDR3 sequence: CASSLIWAEAFF. The CDR3 DNA is TGTGCCAGCAGCTTAATTTGGGCTGAAGCTTTCTTT. Looking up the rest from reference TRBV7-2 and TRBJ1-1 gives the full variable domain: GAGVSQSPSNKVTEKGKDVELRCDPISGHTALYWYRQSLGQGLEFLIYFQGNSAPDKSGLPSDRFSAERTGGSVSTLTIQRTQQEDSAVYLCASSLIWAEAFFGQGTRLTVV.

This clonotype appeared a single time. V is TRBV7-8 and J is TRBJ2-7; D is unresolved. The CDR3 contains 13 residues. V lost 1 base and J 4 bases, leaving 8 bases between the germline ends. Per germline, CDR1 SGHVS and CDR2 FQNEAQ. The chain's CDR3 is CASSLVGYYEQYF. The CDR3 DNA reads TGTGCCAGCAGCTTAGTAGGTTATTACGAGCAGTACTTC. The entire variable domain, with the rest obtained from reference TRBV7-8 and TRBJ2-7, is as follows: GAGVSQSPRYKVAKRGQDVALRCDPISGHVSLFWYQQALGQGPEFLTYFQNEAQLDKSGLPSDRFFAERPEGSVSTLKIQRTQQEDSAVYLCASSLVGYYEQYFGPGTRLTVT.

This clonotype was seen ten or more times. The rearrangement joins TRBV6-2 or TRBV6-3 to TRBJ1-5; D unclear. The CDR3 totals 14 residues. With 0 bases removed from V and 2 bases from J, the gap between germline ends came to 5 bases. Looked up from germline, CDR1 is MNHEY and CDR2 is SVGEGT. The CDR3 nucleotides read TGTGCCAGCAGTTACTCAGGTCGCAATCAGCCCCAGCATTTT. Translating gives CASSYSGRNQPQHF.